Following are 5 T cell receptor beta chains from one sample sequenced in a study of response to subunit inactivated influenza vaccine. TCRdb used MiXCR to reprocess the RT-PCR reads, holding one entry per CDR3 protein. The repertoire holds 800,000 or so distinct CDR3 sequences, with roughly 20% as singletons. The starting material was PBMCs from blood, obtained around 5 days after vaccination. The source is a man aged 45-60 years who received an inactivated influenza vaccine.

The gene calls are TRBV29-1 and TRBJ1-5; D is unclear. The V gene's germline CDR1 is SQVTM and CDR2 ANQGSEA. V was clipped by 3 bases and J by 3 bases, with 9 bases between them. The CDR3 spans 13 residues. CDR3 in DNA: TGCAGCGTTGAGGAAGGAGACAATCAGCCCCAGCATTTT. Translating it yields CSVEEGDNQPQHF.

The V call is TRBV7-2, the J call TRBJ2-5; D is undetermined. Trimming took 1 base from V and 6 from J, leaving 12 bases between them. This CDR3 has 14 residues. CDR1 and CDR2 (germline): SGHTA, FQGNSA. The CDR3: CASSLDLAGKTQYF. CDR3 bases: TGTGCCAGCAGCTTAGATTTAGCTGGAAAGACCCAGTACTTC. Full variable domain (rest looked up from reference TRBV7-2 and TRBJ2-5): GAGVSQSPSNKVTEKGKDVELRCDPISGHTALYWYRQSLGQGLEFLIYFQGNSAPDKSGLPSDRFSAERTGGSVSTLTIQRTQQEDSAVYLCASSLDLAGKTQYFGPGTRLLVL.

This clonotype was observed a handful of times. This chain links TRBV5-8 with TRBJ2-1, with TRBD1 matching 8 bases. The CDR3 length is 15 residues. The germline CDR1 and CDR2 sequences are SGHTS and YDEGEE. V gave up 6 bases and J gave up 8 bases; unmatched junction bases: 13. CDR3 loop: CASTIPHQGADEQFF. CDR3 DNA: TGTGCCAGCACCATCCCTCACCAGGGGGCCGATGAGCAGTTCTTC.

This clonotype appeared many times. This chain links TRBV3-1 with TRBJ2-5; D is perhaps TRBD2 (6 bases). The V gene's germline CDR1 is LGHDT and CDR2 YNNKEL (reference sequence). This CDR3 is built from 16 residues. Trimming pared 2 bases from V and 2 bases from J, leaving 15 bases between. The CDR3 loop is CASSQWGLKLQETQYF. Here the CDR3 DNA reads TGTGCCAGCAGCCAATGGGGACTTAAACTGCAAGAGACCCAGTACTTC.

The V gene is TRBV12-3 or TRBV12-4, the J gene TRBJ2-2; 7 positions agree with TRBD2. The length of the CDR3 is 17 residues. The V and J ends lost 6 bases and 1 base, in that order; junction bases with no gene match: 11. CDR3 in amino acids: CASRLRGLSVNTGELFF. The DNA of the CDR3 is TGTGCCAGCAGACTAAGGGGACTATCAGTGAACACCGGGGAGCTGTTTTTT.